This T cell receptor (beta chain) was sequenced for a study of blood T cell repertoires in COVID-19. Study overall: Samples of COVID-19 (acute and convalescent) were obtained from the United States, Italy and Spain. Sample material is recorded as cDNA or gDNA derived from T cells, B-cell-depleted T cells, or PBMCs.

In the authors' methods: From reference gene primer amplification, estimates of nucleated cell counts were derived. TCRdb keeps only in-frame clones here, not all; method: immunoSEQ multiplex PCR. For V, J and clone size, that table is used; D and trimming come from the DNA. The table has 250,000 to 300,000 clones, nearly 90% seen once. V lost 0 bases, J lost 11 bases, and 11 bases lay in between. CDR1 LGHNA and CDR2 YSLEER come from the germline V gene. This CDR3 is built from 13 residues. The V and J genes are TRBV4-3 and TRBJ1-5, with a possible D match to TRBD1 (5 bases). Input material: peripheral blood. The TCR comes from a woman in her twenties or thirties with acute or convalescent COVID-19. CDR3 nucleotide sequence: TGCGCCAGCAGCCAAGATTATAAGGGGACCCAGCATTTT. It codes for CASSQDYKGTQHF.